Listed here are 8 T cell receptor beta chains from one sample, sequenced in a study of shared clonotypes between healthy human individuals. Using immunoSEQ multiplex PCR, the repertoire was profiled, and TCRdb retains in-frame clones only, with some absent. The sample yields about 2.4 million clones, 80% to 95% seen once. Sequencing was carried out using naive CD4+ T cells from PBMCs. Specified subset: CD45RA+ positively selected. These receptors came from a man aged 18 to 35 in good health. Some clones in this sample may be carry-over from other donors' samples.

The chain uses TRBV6-5 and TRBJ2-7, with D possibly TRBD1 on 6 matching bases. The V and J ends lost 7 bases and 6 bases respectively, with 10 bases between them. Per the germline V gene, CDR1 is MNHEY and CDR2 is SVGAGI. The CDR3 is 11 amino acids. In nucleotides, the CDR3 is TGTGCCAGCAACTCAGGGGTCGAGCAGTACTTC. Protein sequence: CASNSGVEQYF.

The chain links TRBV6-6 to TRBJ1-2; perhaps TRBD1 as D (6 bases). Trimming stripped 4 bases from V and 0 bases from J, with 12 bases between. The CDR3 totals 15 residues. From germline, CDR1 is MNHNY and CDR2 SVGAGI (reference sequence). CDR3 region: CASSLQGLANYGYTF. DNA of the CDR3: TGTGCCAGCAGTTTACAGGGCTTAGCTAACTATGGCTACACCTTC.

This chain links TRBV28 with TRBJ1-2, with TRBD1 matching over 9 bases. The germline V gene has CDR1 MDHEN and CDR2 SYDVKM. V gave up 6 bases and J gave up 4 bases; unmatched junction bases: 3. CDR3 length equals 13 residues. CDR3 in DNA: TGTGCCAGCAGCCCGACAGGGGGCTATGGCTACACCTTC. It specifies CASSPTGGYGYTF.

The chain is built from TRBV9 and TRBJ1-2; D gene unclear. Trimming shortened V by 3 bases and J by 2 bases, and 14 bases separated the two germline ends. Germline assignment: CDR1 SGDLS and CDR2 YYNGEE. The CDR3 sequence is 15 residues long. The CDR3 bases are TGTGCCAGCAGCGCCTACATGTCGGGAAACTATGGCTACACCTTC. Translating gives CASSAYMSGNYGYTF. Combining the CDR3 with reference TRBV9 and TRBJ1-2 gives the whole variable domain DSGVTQTPKHLITATGQRVTLRCSPRSGDLSVYWYQQSLDQGLQFLIQYYNGEERAKGNILERFSAQQFPDLHSELNLSSLELGDSALYFCASSAYMSGNYGYTFGSGTRLTVV.

V is TRBV2 and J is TRBJ2-3; D possibly corresponds to TRBD2 (6 bases). CDR3 length: 12 amino acids. The V gene lost 1 base and the J gene lost 9 bases, with 8 bases spanning the gap. Germline values: CDR1 SNHLY, CDR2 FYNNEI. The CDR3 nucleotides read TGTGCCAGCAGTGAAGGTCGGGAGACGCAGTATTTT. Translating it yields CASSEGRETQYF. Variable domain in full (rest from reference TRBV2 and TRBJ2-3): EPEVTQTPSHQVTQMGQEVILRCVPISNHLYFYWYRQILGQKVEFLVSFYNNEISEKSEIFDDQFSVERPDGSNFTLKIRSTKLEDSAMYFCASSEGRETQYFGPGTRLTVL.

The chain joins TRBV7-9 to TRBJ2-1; TRBD1 aligns across 7 bases. Germline V gives CDR1 SEHNR, CDR2 FQNEAQ (reference sequence). The CDR3 has 14 residues. J lost 6 bases, V lost 3 bases, and 5 bases had no gene match. The CDR3 here is CASSLLGGVNEQFF. CDR3 sequence (DNA): TGTGCCAGCAGCTTGCTAGGGGGCGTCAATGAGCAGTTCTTC.

A remark on this clone: In the same sample, other DNA sequences code for this CDR3. The rearrangement links TRBV28 to TRBJ1-2; possible D gene TRBD1, 5 bases. This CDR3 contains 13 residues. The V gene's germline CDR1 is MDHEN and CDR2 SYDVKM. V was cut by 4 bases and J by 4 bases, with 10 bases left in between. DNA for the CDR3: TGTGCCAGCAGTTCGGGACGCATCTATGGCTACACCTTC. Its protein product is CASSSGRIYGYTF.

A note on this clone: In the same sample, other DNA sequences code for this CDR3. V gene TRBV5-1 combines with J gene TRBJ1-5; 9 bases align to TRBD1. Germline V lookup: CDR1 SGHRS, CDR2 YFSETQ. The CDR3 runs 14 residues. After removal of 3 bases from V and 5 bases from J, the junction contained 3 bases not matched to a gene. The CDR3 bases are TGCGCCAGCAGCTCAGGACAGGGGCATCAGCCCCAGCATTTT. Amino acids: CASSSGQGHQPQHF.